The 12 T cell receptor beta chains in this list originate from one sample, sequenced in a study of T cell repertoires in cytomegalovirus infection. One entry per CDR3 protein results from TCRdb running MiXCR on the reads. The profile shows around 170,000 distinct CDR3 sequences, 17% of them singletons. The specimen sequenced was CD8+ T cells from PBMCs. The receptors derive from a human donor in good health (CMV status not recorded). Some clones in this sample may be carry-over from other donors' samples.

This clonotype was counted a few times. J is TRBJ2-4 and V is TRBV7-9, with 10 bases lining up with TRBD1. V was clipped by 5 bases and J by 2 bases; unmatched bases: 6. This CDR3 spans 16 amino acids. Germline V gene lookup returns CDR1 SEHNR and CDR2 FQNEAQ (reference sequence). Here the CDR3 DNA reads TGTGCCAGCAGCCCACGACAGGGGGCCTCCAAAAACATTCAGTACTTC. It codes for CASSPRQGASKNIQYF.

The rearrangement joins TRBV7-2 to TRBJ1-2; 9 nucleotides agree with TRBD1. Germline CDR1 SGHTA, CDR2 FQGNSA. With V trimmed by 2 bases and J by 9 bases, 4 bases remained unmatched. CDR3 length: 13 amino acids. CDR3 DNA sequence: TGTGCCAGCAGCTTAAGGACAGGGGATCGCTACACCTTC. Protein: CASSLRTGDRYTF.

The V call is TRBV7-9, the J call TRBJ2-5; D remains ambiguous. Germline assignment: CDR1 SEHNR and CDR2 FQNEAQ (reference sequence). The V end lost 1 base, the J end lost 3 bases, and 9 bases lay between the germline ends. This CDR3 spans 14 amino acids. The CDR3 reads CASSLVESKETQYF. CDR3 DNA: TGTGCCAGCAGCTTAGTAGAATCGAAAGAGACCCAGTACTTC.

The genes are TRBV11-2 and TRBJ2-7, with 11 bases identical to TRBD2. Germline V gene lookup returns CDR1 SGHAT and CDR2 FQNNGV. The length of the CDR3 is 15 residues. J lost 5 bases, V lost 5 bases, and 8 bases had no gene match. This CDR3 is CASSPTSGSSHEQYF. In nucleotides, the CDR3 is TGTGCCAGCAGCCCAACTAGCGGGAGCAGCCACGAGCAGTACTTC.

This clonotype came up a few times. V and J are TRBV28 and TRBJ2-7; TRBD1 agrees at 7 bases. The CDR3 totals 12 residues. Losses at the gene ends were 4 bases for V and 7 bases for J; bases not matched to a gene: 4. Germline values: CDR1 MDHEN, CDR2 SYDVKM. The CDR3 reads CASSYTGVEQYF. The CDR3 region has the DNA TGTGCCAGCAGTTACACAGGGGTGGAGCAGTACTTC.

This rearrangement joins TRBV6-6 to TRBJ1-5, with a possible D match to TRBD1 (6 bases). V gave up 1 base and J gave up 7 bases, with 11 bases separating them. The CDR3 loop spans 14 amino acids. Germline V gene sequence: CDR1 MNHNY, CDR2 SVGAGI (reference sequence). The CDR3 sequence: CASSYWGAEQPQHF. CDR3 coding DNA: TGTGCCAGCAGTTACTGGGGGGCGGAACAGCCCCAGCATTTT.

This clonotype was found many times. CDR3 in DNA: TGTGCCAGCAGCTTAGCGCAAGGGACCTCCTACAATGAGCAGTTCTTC. This translates into CASSLAQGTSYNEQFF. The rearrangement uses TRBV7-8 and TRBJ2-1; D possibly matches TRBD1 or TRBD2 (5 bases each). Germline CDR1 SGHVS, CDR2 FQNEAQ. Trimming pared 0 bases from V and 0 bases from J, leaving 9 bases between. CDR3 length equals 16 residues.

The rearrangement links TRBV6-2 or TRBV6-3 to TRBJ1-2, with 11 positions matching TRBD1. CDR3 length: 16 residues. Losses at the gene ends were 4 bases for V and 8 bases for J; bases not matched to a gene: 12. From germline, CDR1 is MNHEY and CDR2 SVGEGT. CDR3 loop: CASSLTSGTGGEGYTF. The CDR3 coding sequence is TGTGCCAGCAGTTTAACCTCCGGGACAGGGGGTGAAGGCTACACCTTC.

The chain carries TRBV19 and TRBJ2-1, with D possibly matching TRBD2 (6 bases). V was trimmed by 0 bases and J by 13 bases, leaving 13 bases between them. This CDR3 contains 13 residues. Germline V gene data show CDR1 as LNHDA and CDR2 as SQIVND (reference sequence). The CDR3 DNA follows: TGTGCCAGTAGTATAGATCCAGGCGGGAAACAGTTCTTC. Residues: CASSIDPGGKQFF.

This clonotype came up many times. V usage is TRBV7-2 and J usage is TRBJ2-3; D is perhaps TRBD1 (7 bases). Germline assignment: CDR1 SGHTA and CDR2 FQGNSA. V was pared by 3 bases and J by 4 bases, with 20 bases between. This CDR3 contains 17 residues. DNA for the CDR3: TGTGCCAGCAGCTTCAACCCCGGGGGACAGAGAGCAGATACGCAGTATTTT. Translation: CASSFNPGGQRADTQYF. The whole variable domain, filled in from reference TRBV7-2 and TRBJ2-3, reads GAGVSQSPSNKVTEKGKDVELRCDPISGHTALYWYRQSLGQGLEFLIYFQGNSAPDKSGLPSDRFSAERTGGSVSTLTIQRTQQEDSAVYLCASSFNPGGQRADTQYFGPGTRLTVL.

The CDR3 spells CASSLTRKVDEQYF. CDR3 bases: TGTGCCAGCAGTTTAACCAGGAAAGTCGACGAGCAGTACTTC. The chain is built from TRBV28 and TRBJ2-7, with no clear D. V dropped 2 bases and J dropped 5 bases, with 13 bases sitting between them. Germline V gene lookup returns CDR1 MDHEN and CDR2 SYDVKM. The CDR3 is 14 amino acids.

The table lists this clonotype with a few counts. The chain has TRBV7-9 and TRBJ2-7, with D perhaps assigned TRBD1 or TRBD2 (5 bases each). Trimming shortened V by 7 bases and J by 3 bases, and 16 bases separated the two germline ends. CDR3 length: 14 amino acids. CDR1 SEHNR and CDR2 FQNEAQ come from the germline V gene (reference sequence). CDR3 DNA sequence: TGTGCCAGCATGGGGACGTCAGCTCTCTACGAGCAGTACTTC. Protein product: CASMGTSALYEQYF.